This is a list of T cell receptor beta chains from one sample in a study of pediatric ulcerative colitis. The repertoire was sequenced with immunoSEQ multiplex PCR; TCRdb's copy has only in-frame clones and lacks some. Of roughly 60,000 clones listed, over 70% are singletons. The sequenced material came from blood. The origin of the receptors is a boy aged 5-17 years who was a control in a study of pediatric ulcerative colitis. CDR3s include the opening cysteine and the closing phenylalanine or tryptophan. D genes are given only for firm matches. Some rows mark clone size as missing; the rest say once, few, many or name a class of expanded clone.

CDR3 length: 11
D gene: .
J gene: TRBJ2-3
V gene: TRBV6-6
clone size: .
CDR3 protein: CASSPTDTQYF
CDR3 DNA: TGTGCCAGCAGTCCCACAGATACGCAGTATTTT

CDR3 length: 18
D gene: .
J gene: TRBJ1-1
V gene: TRBV12-5
clone size: .
CDR3 protein: CASGPDQGGAFADTEAFF
CDR3 DNA: TGTGCTAGTGGCCCAGACCAAGGAGGGGCTTTTGCGGACACTGAAGCTTTCTTT

CDR3 length: 15
D gene: TRBD1
J gene: TRBJ2-3
V gene: TRBV10-3
clone size: .
CDR3 protein: CAISEAGQGKDTQYF
CDR3 DNA: TGTGCCATCAGTGAGGCGGGACAGGGTAAAGATACGCAGTATTTT

CDR3 length: 12
D gene: TRBD1
J gene: TRBJ1-2
V gene: TRBV2
clone size: few
CDR3 protein: CASSGDRVGYTF
CDR3 DNA: TGTGCCAGCAGTGGAGACAGGGTTGGCTACACCTTC

CDR3 length: 14
D gene: .
J gene: TRBJ2-7
V gene: TRBV19
clone size: .
CDR3 protein: CASSILGQSYEQYF
CDR3 DNA: TGTGCCAGTAGTATCTTAGGACAGAGCTACGAGCAGTACTTC

CDR3 length: 16
D gene: .
J gene: TRBJ2-2
V gene: TRBV28
clone size: .
CDR3 protein: CASSFLAEGYTGELFF
CDR3 DNA: TGTGCCAGCAGTTTTTTAGCGGAGGGGTACACCGGGGAGCTGTTTTTT

CDR3 length: 16
D gene: TRBD2
J gene: TRBJ2-2
V gene: TRBV28
clone size: .
CDR3 protein: CASSLSFLAEAGELFF
CDR3 DNA: TGTGCCAGCAGTTTATCTTTCCTAGCGGAGGCCGGGGAGCTGTTTTTT

CDR3 length: 13
D gene: TRBD1
J gene: TRBJ1-2
V gene: TRBV6-5
clone size: .
CDR3 protein: CASSPDRVYGYTF
CDR3 DNA: TGTGCCAGCAGTCCCGACAGGGTCTATGGCTACACCTTC

CDR3 length: 17
D gene: .
J gene: TRBJ1-2
V gene: TRBV7-2
clone size: .
CDR3 protein: CASSLSNRVLGTLGYTF
CDR3 DNA: TGTGCCAGCAGCCTATCTAACAGGGTTCTCGGAACACTTGGCTACACCTTC

CDR3 length: 15
D gene: TRBD1
J gene: TRBJ2-1
V gene: TRBV29-1
clone size: .
CDR3 protein: CSVGLEGATYNEQFF
CDR3 DNA: TGCAGCGTCGGCCTTGAGGGGGCAACCTACAATGAGCAGTTCTTC

CDR3 length: 15
D gene: .
J gene: TRBJ2-2
V gene: TRBV10-3
clone size: .
CDR3 protein: CAINSDYTNTGELFF
CDR3 DNA: TGTGCCATCAATTCGGACTACACGAACACCGGGGAGCTGTTTTTT